The entry below describes one T cell receptor beta chain. These data belong to a study of control samples from healthy donors and cancer patients. CDR1 and CDR2 (germline): SEHNR, FQNEAQ (reference sequence). V gave up 1 base and J gave up 8 bases, with 12 bases separating them. This CDR3 is built from 14 residues. Using immunoSEQ multiplex PCR, the repertoire was profiled, and TCRdb retains in-frame clones only, with some absent. This table holds some 80,000 clones, about 90% found once. The rearrangement joins TRBV7-9 to TRBJ2-1, with TRBD2 as a possible D gene (5 bases). Specimen: PBMCs. The TCR sequence derives from a woman in her fifties or sixties with head and neck cancer. The CDR3 reads CASSLDGNIDEQFF. CDR3 DNA: TGTGCCAGCAGCTTAGACGGGAACATCGATGAGCAGTTCTTC.